The rows below give T cell receptor beta chains drawn from one sample of a study of cytomegalovirus exposure and HLA in healthy donors. Sequencing used immunoSEQ multiplex PCR; TCRdb keeps in-frame clones, though not all of them. The data hold about 160,000 clones, with 70% to 90% observed a single time. The sequencing input was PBMCs. These receptors came from a man younger than 35 in good health and CMV-seropositive. The CDR3 runs from the conserved cysteine through the conserved F or W. Each record gives: J gene, V gene, clone size, D gene, CDR3 protein, CDR3 DNA. The D gene is left open where the match is weak. Size is stated for part of the rows, as once, few or many counts, or as a class when the clone is expanded.

TRBJ2-7 | TRBV7-6 | . | TRBD1 | CASSTRTGGPNYEQYF | TGTGCCAGCAGCACCCGGACAGGGGGACCTAACTACGAGCAGTACTTC
TRBJ2-1 | TRBV5-4 | . | TRBD2 | CAPSHSGAYNEQFF | TGTGCCCCCTCCCACAGCGGGGCCTACAATGAGCAGTTCTTC
TRBJ1-1 | TRBV9 | . | . | CASSLGLTGTEAFF | TGTGCCAGCAGCCTTGGGCTCACGGGGACTGAAGCTTTCTTT
TRBJ1-1 | TRBV7-9 | . | TRBD1 | CASSTDRIRFAFF | TGTGCCAGCAGCACGGACAGGATCCGGTTTGCTTTCTTT
TRBJ2-7 | TRBV21-1 | . | . | CASSNRRGGYEQYF | TGTGCCAGCAGCAATAGGAGGGGGGGCTACGAGCAGTACTTC
TRBJ2-3 | TRBV27 | . | TRBD2 | CASSLFPLAGVAGTDTQYF | TGTGCCAGCAGTTTGTTCCCACTAGCGGGGGTGGCTGGCACAGATACGCAGTATTTT
TRBJ2-1 | TRBV29-1 | . | TRBD2 | CSVEVAGGWNEQFF | TGCAGCGTTGAGGTAGCGGGGGGATGGAATGAGCAGTTCTTC
TRBJ2-6 | TRBV4-3 | once | TRBD1 | CASSQDWGQSGANGLTF | TGCGCCAGCAGCCAAGATTGGGGACAGTCTGGGGCCAACGGCCTGACTTTC
TRBJ2-2 | TRBV7-3 | . | TRBD2 | CASSPRTSGGANTGELFF | TGTGCCAGCAGCCCACGGACTAGCGGGGGGGCGAACACCGGGGAGCTGTTTTTT
TRBJ1-4 | TRBV11-1 | . | TRBD1 | CASSLNRDSNEKLFF | TGTGCCAGCAGCCTAAACCGGGACAGTAATGAAAAACTGTTTTTT
TRBJ2-1 | TRBV9 | . | TRBD1 | CASSVSGTGYNEQFF | TGTGCCAGCAGCGTCTCCGGGACAGGGTACAATGAGCAGTTCTTC
TRBJ2-1 | TRBV19 | . | TRBD2 | CASTRAGDSYNEQFF | TGTGCCAGTACCCGAGCGGGGGATTCCTACAATGAGCAGTTCTTC
TRBJ1-1 | TRBV30 | . | TRBD1 | CAWRRTGGTEAFF | TGTGCCTGGAGGCGGACAGGGGGCACTGAAGCTTTCTTT
TRBJ1-3 | TRBV19 | . | . | CASISRQASSGNTIYF | TGTGCCAGTATCAGTCGGCAGGCGAGCTCTGGAAACACCATATATTTT
TRBJ2-1 | TRBV9 | . | TRBD2 | CASSVGAGGPFLSNEQFF | TGTGCCAGCAGCGTAGGAGCGGGGGGGCCCTTCCTAAGCAATGAGCAGTTCTTC
TRBJ2-5 | TRBV4-1 | . | TRBD2 | CASSQARTSGGAGETQYF | TGCGCCAGCAGCCAGGCTAGGACTAGCGGGGGGGCCGGTGAGACCCAGTACTTC
TRBJ2-1 | TRBV19 | . | . | CASSRGGARNEQFF | TGTGCCAGTAGTAGGGGGGGGGCGAGAAATGAGCAGTTCTTC
TRBJ2-7 | TRBV5-4 | . | TRBD2 | CASSLVAGGSSYEQYF | TGTGCCAGCAGCTTGGTAGCGGGGGGATCCTCCTACGAGCAGTACTTC
TRBJ2-3 | TRBV18 | . | . | CASSPRRAGDTQYF | TGTGCCAGCTCACCACGCAGGGCAGGAGATACGCAGTATTTT
TRBJ2-5 | TRBV4-1 | . | . | CASSQEGWGTQYF | TGCGCCAGCAGCCAAGAAGGCTGGGGCACCCAGTACTTC
TRBJ2-3 | TRBV2 | . | TRBD1 | CASSDRGRKDHVGDTQYF | TGTGCCAGCAGTGACAGGGGGCGCAAAGACCACGTGGGAGATACGCAGTATTTT
TRBJ2-2 | TRBV19 | . | TRBD1 | CATSGTANTGELFF | TGTGCCACGTCGGGGACAGCGAACACCGGGGAGCTGTTTTTT
TRBJ2-7 | TRBV21-1 | . | . | CASSKGDGQDLFTYEQYF | TGTGCCAGCAGCAAAGGGGATGGACAGGACCTTTTTACCTACGAGCAGTACTTC
TRBJ2-7 | TRBV5-6 | . | . | CASSLGPLPPEQYF | TGTGCCAGCAGCTTGGGTCCTCTACCCCCCGAGCAGTACTTC
TRBJ1-3 | TRBV10-3 | . | . | CAISSDRAGNTIYF | TGTGCCATCAGTTCGGACAGAGCTGGAAACACCATATATTTT
TRBJ2-2 | TRBV4-3 | . | TRBD1 | CASSGRQGSTGELFF | TGCGCCAGCAGCGGAAGACAGGGGAGCACCGGGGAGCTGTTTTTT
TRBJ1-1 | TRBV6-1 | . | TRBD1 | CASTLGQGNTEAFF | TGTGCCAGCACTTTGGGACAGGGGAACACTGAAGCTTTCTTT
TRBJ2-7 | TRBV5-5 | . | TRBD1 | CASSLLGTAYEQYF | TGTGCCAGCAGCTTGTTAGGGACAGCCTACGAGCAGTACTTC
TRBJ1-1 | TRBV20-1 | . | . | CSASRTEAFF | TGCAGTGCTAGCCGGACTGAAGCTTTCTTT
TRBJ1-1 | TRBV5-6 | . | . | CASSQFNTEAFF | TGTGCCAGCAGCCAGTTTAACACTGAAGCTTTCTTT
TRBJ2-7 | TRBV10-3 | . | . | CAIQGGDRLGQYF | TGTGCCATCCAGGGTGGAGATCGTCTTGGGCAGTACTTC
TRBJ2-5 | TRBV28 | . | . | CASSLLSGVETQYF | TGTGCCAGCAGTTTATTATCGGGTGTAGAGACCCAGTACTTC
TRBJ2-7 | TRBV30 | . | . | CAWSQGSYEQYF | TGTGCCTGGAGTCAGGGTTCCTACGAGCAGTACTTC
TRBJ1-1 | TRBV7-2 | . | . | CASSLVRNQWGSNTEAFF | TGTGCCAGCAGCTTAGTTCGTAATCAGTGGGGCTCGAACACTGAAGCTTTCTTT
TRBJ1-2 | TRBV19 | once | TRBD1 | CASSTPGQAPVRGYTF | TGTGCCAGTAGTACGCCGGGACAGGCCCCGGTGAGAGGCTACACCTTC
TRBJ2-3 | TRBV7-9 | . | . | CASSLEAGTDTQYF | TGTGCCAGCAGCTTAGAGGCGGGCACAGATACGCAGTATTTT
TRBJ2-5 | TRBV6-1 | . | TRBD2 | CASSEVAGTAQYF | TGTGCCAGCAGTGAGGTAGCGGGGACGGCCCAGTACTTC
TRBJ2-7 | TRBV7-9 | . | TRBD1 | CASSNQPGQGPSEQYF | TGTGCCAGCAGCAACCAACCGGGACAGGGACCCTCCGAGCAGTACTTC
TRBJ2-1 | TRBV5-1 | . | TRBD2 | CASSLGRAGGRIDEQFF | TGCGCCAGCAGCTTGGGGAGGGCGGGGGGCAGGATCGATGAGCAGTTCTTC
TRBJ1-5 | TRBV15 | . | TRBD1 | CATSGGTDNQPQHF | TGTGCCACCAGCGGCGGGACAGACAATCAGCCCCAGCATTTT
TRBJ2-3 | TRBV4-3 | . | TRBD2 | CASSLGLGPDTQYF | TGCGCCAGCAGCCTGGGACTAGGACCAGATACGCAGTATTTT
TRBJ2-1 | TRBV9 | . | . | CASTSRQGSYNEQFF | TGTGCCAGCACCTCCCGTCAGGGATCCTACAATGAGCAGTTCTTC
TRBJ2-1 | TRBV9 | few | TRBD2 | CASSAKITSGGFGEQFF | TGTGCCAGCAGCGCTAAAATTACTAGCGGGGGTTTCGGTGAGCAGTTCTTC
TRBJ2-1 | TRBV15 | . | . | CATSRGLESYNEQFF | TGTGCCACCAGCAGAGGGCTAGAAAGCTACAATGAGCAGTTCTTC
TRBJ2-7 | TRBV7-9 | . | . | CASSFGGLYEQYF | TGTGCCAGCAGCTTTGGGGGACTCTACGAGCAGTACTTC
TRBJ1-1 | TRBV7-9 | . | . | CASSLNTEAFF | TGTGCCAGCAGCCTTAACACTGAAGCTTTCTTT
TRBJ1-1 | TRBV11-1 | few | . | CASIPGIGENTEAFF | TGTGCCAGCATCCCAGGGATAGGGGAGAACACTGAAGCTTTCTTT
TRBJ2-2 | TRBV13 | . | TRBD2 | CASSRPSRGGHTGELFF | TGTGCCAGCAGCCGCCCCTCTCGCGGGGGGCACACCGGGGAGCTGTTTTTT
TRBJ2-3 | TRBV19 | few | . | CASSTRTDNTDTQYF | TGTGCCAGTAGTACCCGGACAGACAACACAGATACGCAGTATTTT
TRBJ2-3 | TRBV6-5 | . | TRBD2 | CASSPHQRGGDTQYF | TGTGCCAGCAGCCCCCACCAGCGGGGGGGAGATACGCAGTATTTT
TRBJ1-2 | TRBV18 | . | TRBD1 | CASSPSGQDNYGYTF | TGTGCCAGCTCACCAAGTGGACAGGATAACTATGGCTACACCTTC
TRBJ2-5 | TRBV9 | once | TRBD2 | CASTSGGEQETQYF | TGTGCCAGCACTAGCGGGGGGGAACAAGAGACCCAGTACTTC
TRBJ2-7 | TRBV18 | . | TRBD2 | CASSPPPGGRDEQYF | TGTGCCAGCTCACCACCGCCGGGAGGTCGCGACGAGCAGTACTTC
TRBJ2-3 | TRBV5-8 | . | . | CASSLGRGGLTDTQYF | TGTGCCAGCAGCTTGGGAAGGGGAGGTTTGACAGATACGCAGTATTTT
TRBJ2-1 | TRBV5-4 | . | TRBD1 | CASSLGQGRGNEQFF | TGTGCCAGCAGCTTGGGACAGGGAAGGGGCAATGAGCAGTTCTTC
TRBJ2-7 | TRBV13 | . | TRBD2 | CASSLGGGFYEQYF | TGTGCCAGCAGCTTAGGCGGGGGGTTCTACGAGCAGTACTTC
TRBJ1-1 | TRBV11-3 | . | . | CASSPNTGTEAFF | TGTGCCAGCAGCCCAAACACGGGCACTGAAGCTTTCTTT